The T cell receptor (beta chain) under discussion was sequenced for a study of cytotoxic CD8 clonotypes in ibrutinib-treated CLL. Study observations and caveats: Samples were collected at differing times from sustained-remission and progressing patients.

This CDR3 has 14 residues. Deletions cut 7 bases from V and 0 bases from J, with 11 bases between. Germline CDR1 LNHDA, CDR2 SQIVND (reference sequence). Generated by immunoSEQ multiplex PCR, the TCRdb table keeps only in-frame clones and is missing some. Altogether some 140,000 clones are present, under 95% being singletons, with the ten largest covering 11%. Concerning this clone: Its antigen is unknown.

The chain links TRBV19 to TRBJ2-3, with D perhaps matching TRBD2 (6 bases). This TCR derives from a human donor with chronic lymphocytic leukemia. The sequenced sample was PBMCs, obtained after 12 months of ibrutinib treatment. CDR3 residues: CASKGTPSTDTQYF. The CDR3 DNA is TGTGCCAGTAAGGGGACTCCGAGCACAGATACGCAGTATTTT.